This T cell receptor (beta chain) was sequenced for a study of control samples from healthy donors and cancer patients. This CDR3 spans 15 amino acids. The V and J ends lost 2 bases and 5 bases, in that order; junction bases with no gene match: 6. Germline-derived CDR1 and CDR2 are MGHRA and YSYEKL. Sequenced by immunoSEQ multiplex PCR; TCRdb stores in-frame clones only, minus some. Among about 130,000 clones, roughly 94% were seen once, and the ten largest hold 13% to 15%. This chain uses TRBV4-1 with TRBJ2-5; 9 bases fit TRBD2. The sequence was obtained from a man between 60 and 75 years old with colorectal cancer. The sequenced sample consisted of PBMCs. The DNA of the CDR3 is TGCGCCAGCAGCCAACACCTAGCGGGGAGGGAGACCCAGTACTTC. Encoded protein: CASSQHLAGRETQYF.